This TCR beta chain comes out of a study of blood T cell repertoires in COVID-19. Background on the study: Donors in the United States, Italy and Spain gave samples during acute or convalescent COVID-19. The analysed material was cDNA or gDNA that came from T cells, B-cell-depleted T cells, or PBMCs.

Under the authors' procedure: Estimates of nucleated cell counts were drawn from the amplification of reference gene primers. Profiled with immunoSEQ multiplex PCR; TCRdb holds only in-frame clones, not every one. V, J and clone size are taken as reported in that table, and D and trimming were inferred from the DNA itself. This repertoire shows some 150,000 clones, approximately 78% found once; its top ten account for roughly 4%. This CDR3 is built from 13 residues. V lost 4 bases to trimming and J lost 5 bases, with 14 bases between them. Germline CDR1 and CDR2: SQVTM and ANQGSEA. The source of this sequence is a woman aged 80 or over with acute or convalescent COVID-19. The chain carries TRBV29-1 and TRBJ1-1, with D possibly TRBD1 on 6 matching bases. Material: peripheral blood. The CDR3 sequence: CSVVFGRGTEAFF. The CDR3 region has the DNA TGCAGCGTTGTGTTCGGGAGGGGGACTGAAGCTTTCTTT.